The 26 T cell receptor beta chains below all came from one sample that was sequenced in a study of blood T cell repertoires in COVID-19. Sequencing used immunoSEQ multiplex PCR; TCRdb keeps in-frame clones, though not all of them. The sample gives some 140,000 clones, 75% to 90% of which show up once; 4.3% is in the top ten. The sample was peripheral blood. These receptors all stem from a human donor in a cohort sampled during active COVID-19.

The chain is built from TRBV3-1 (or the pseudogene TRBV3-2) and TRBJ1-5; the D gene is possibly TRBD1 (6 bases). The V end lost 4 bases, the J end lost 11 bases, and 15 bases lay between the germline ends. CDR1 LGHDT and CDR2 YNNKEL come from the germline V gene (reference sequence). There are 13 residues in the CDR3. The CDR3 reads CASSLYQGKAQHF. CDR3 sequence (DNA): TGTGCCAGCAGCCTATACCAGGGGAAGGCCCAGCATTTT.

The V gene is TRBV5-8, the J gene TRBJ2-1, with a tentative D call TRBD2 (6 bases). The CDR3 runs 11 residues. V lost 4 bases and J 10 bases, leaving 9 bases between the germline ends. CDR1 and CDR2 from the germline V gene are SGHTS and YDEGEE. Written as DNA, the CDR3 is TGTGCCAGCAGCCCCCGGGGGGAGCAGTTCTTC. Translating it yields CASSPRGEQFF.

The V gene is TRBV27, the J gene TRBJ1-2; D ambiguous. V gave up 5 bases and J gave up 1 base, with 8 bases separating them. This CDR3 comprises 13 residues. Germline CDR1 reads MNHEY; CDR2 reads SMNVEV (reference sequence). This CDR3 reads CASSRTDNYGYTF. In DNA, the CDR3 is TGTGCCAGCAGTCGTACAGATAACTATGGCTACACCTTC.

The rearrangement joins TRBV6-5 to TRBJ2-3, with D perhaps matching TRBD2 (6 bases). The germline V gene has CDR1 MNHEY and CDR2 SVGAGI. The CDR3 extends over 15 amino acids. Between the trimmed V and J ends, which lost 6 bases and 0 bases, there was a span of 13 bases. The CDR3 spells CASSFSGPSTDTQYF. DNA of the CDR3: TGTGCCAGCAGCTTTAGCGGACCCAGCACAGATACGCAGTATTTT.

This rearrangement joins TRBV9 to TRBJ2-1, with D tentatively TRBD2 (6 bases). Germline V gene data show CDR1 as SGDLS and CDR2 as YYNGEE. The CDR3 length is 14 residues. With 4 bases removed from V and 9 bases from J, the gap between germline ends came to 17 bases. CDR3 DNA: TGTGCCAGCAGCATAGCGGCAGCCGAGGGTGAGCAGTTCTTC. Its protein product is CASSIAAAEGEQFF.

The J gene is TRBJ1-4, the V gene TRBV5-1, with TRBD1 identical over 8 bases. This CDR3 is built from 14 residues. V shed 1 base and J 7 bases; nucleotides not matched to a gene: 3. CDR1 and CDR2 from the germline V gene are SGHRS and YFSETQ. DNA for the CDR3: TGCGCCAGCAGCTTGACAGGGGGAGTTGAAAAACTGTTTTTT. This codes for CASSLTGGVEKLFF.

J is TRBJ1-1 and V is TRBV5-4, with D unclear. Germline assignment: CDR1 SGHNT and CDR2 YYREEE (reference sequence). The CDR3 contains 15 residues. V was shortened by 1 base and J by 2 bases, with 12 bases between the two germline ends. CDR3 DNA: TGTGCCAGCAGCTTGCAAAGCACCTCTAACACTGAAGCTTTCTTT. Encoded protein: CASSLQSTSNTEAFF.

The V call is TRBV14, the J call TRBJ1-6; a weak D match, TRBD1 (5 bases). The CDR3 has 16 residues. The V and J ends lost 2 bases and 6 bases respectively, with 14 bases between them. Per germline, CDR1 SGHDN and CDR2 FVKESK. CDR3 coding DNA: TGTGCCAGCAGCCAACACGGGGGGGAAAGTAATTCACCCCTCCACTTT. Protein sequence: CASSQHGGESNSPLHF.

J is TRBJ1-1 and V is TRBV5-4; TRBD1 agrees at 9 bases. The CDR3 consists of 18 residues. Germline CDR1 SGHNT, CDR2 YYREEE (reference sequence). Trimming took 0 bases from V and 1 from J; bases not matched to a gene: 10. This CDR3 reads CASSLGSQGAGGNTEAFF. The CDR3 DNA sequence: TGTGCCAGCAGCTTGGGCTCACAGGGGGCCGGTGGGAACACTGAAGCTTTCTTT.

The genes are TRBV12-3 or TRBV12-4 and TRBJ1-2; the D is unclear. The CDR3 has 13 residues. Trimming stripped 3 bases from V and 6 bases from J, with 11 bases between. The CDR3 coding sequence is TGTGCCAGCAGTTTCAAACGGTTCGATGGCTACACCTTC. The encoded protein is CASSFKRFDGYTF.

V gene TRBV27 combines with J gene TRBJ1-5, with TRBD1 matching 8 bases. This CDR3 comprises 16 residues. CDR1 is MNHEY and CDR2 is SMNVEV in the germline V gene (reference sequence). After removal of 5 bases from V and 1 base from J, the junction contained 7 bases not matched to a gene. The CDR3 sequence: CASSTRQGTSNQPQHF. In DNA, the CDR3 is TGTGCCAGCAGTACACGACAGGGGACGAGCAATCAGCCCCAGCATTTT.

J is TRBJ2-3 and V is TRBV5-4, with 8 positions matching TRBD1. V was pared by 4 bases and J by 6 bases, with 13 bases of the junction left unmatched. Germline CDR1 reads SGHNT; CDR2 reads YYREEE (reference sequence). The CDR3 has 16 residues. CDR3 sequence reads: CASSRGQGREGDTQYF. CDR3 nucleotides: TGTGCCAGCAGCCGAGGACAGGGTAGGGAAGGGGATACGCAGTATTTT.

This sequence joins TRBV20-1 and TRBJ2-5; D is perhaps TRBD1 (5 bases). The CDR3 spans 10 residues. Trimming removed 8 bases from V and 5 bases from J, with 9 bases in between. Germline V gene data show CDR1 as DFQATT and CDR2 as SNEGSKA (reference sequence). CDR3 bases: TGCAGTTCAGGGAAGGAGACCCAGTACTTC. This gives the protein CSSGKETQYF.

This chain connects TRBV5-1 to TRBJ2-3, with D maybe TRBD2 (6 bases). CDR3 length: 14 amino acids. V was cut by 4 bases and J by 2 bases, with 11 bases left in between. CDR1 is SGHRS and CDR2 is YFSETQ in the germline V gene. The CDR3 loop reads CASSEGLLTDTQYF. CDR3 bases: TGCGCCAGCAGCGAGGGACTCCTCACAGATACGCAGTATTTT.

The rearrangement uses TRBV5-1 and TRBJ1-1, with D possibly being TRBD1 (6 bases). The CDR3 has 15 amino acids. Trimming removed 4 bases at V and 11 bases at J, with 24 bases between. From germline, CDR1 is SGHRS and CDR2 YFSETQ. CDR3 in DNA: TGCGCCAGCAGCCCAGAGGGGGGGCCTCTAAGGGGTGCTTTCTTT. Amino acids: CASSPEGGPLRGAFF.

V is TRBV19 and J is TRBJ2-7, with D tentatively TRBD2 (5 bases). The CDR3 has 12 residues. CDR1 LNHDA and CDR2 SQIVND come from the germline V gene (reference sequence). Trimming took 6 bases from V and 5 from J, leaving 11 bases between them. CDR3 sequence reads: CASSPSGDEQYF. CDR3 in DNA: TGTGCCAGTAGCCCTTCCGGGGACGAGCAGTACTTC.

V and J are TRBV5-1 and TRBJ2-4; D perhaps matches TRBD1 (6 bases). Between the trimmed V and J ends, which lost 3 bases and 5 bases, there was a span of 12 bases. This CDR3 comprises 14 residues. CDR1 and CDR2 (germline): SGHRS, YFSETQ. The CDR3 reads CASSYGQWQNIQYF. The CDR3 region has the DNA TGCGCCAGCAGCTATGGACAGTGGCAAAACATTCAGTACTTC.

This clone has only one observation. V usage is TRBV5-6 and J usage is TRBJ2-7; D perhaps matches TRBD1 (5 bases). The CDR3 contains 12 residues. Germline assignment: CDR1 SGHDT and CDR2 YYEEEE. The V end was cut by 3 bases, the J end by 5 bases, with 9 bases between. This CDR3 is CASSWGRDEQYF. CDR3 sequence (DNA): TGTGCCAGCAGCTGGGGCAGGGACGAGCAGTACTTC.

This chain uses TRBV7-2 with TRBJ2-3, with 10 bases lining up with TRBD1. The trim removed 6 bases at V and 6 bases at J, leaving 9 bases unmatched. Germline-derived CDR1 and CDR2 are SGHTA and FQGNSA. The CDR3 totals 15 residues. CDR3 in amino acids: CASRPDRGRLDTQYF. CDR3 DNA: TGTGCCAGCAGACCAGACAGGGGGCGCTTGGATACGCAGTATTTT.

J is TRBJ2-1 and V is TRBV19; 12 bases map to TRBD2. The CDR3 spans 14 residues. The J segment lost 9 bases and the V segment lost 7 bases, leaving 7 bases of the junction unmatched. CDR1 and CDR2 (germline): LNHDA, SQIVND (reference sequence). The CDR3 bases are TGTGCCAGTACTAGCGGGAGGGCCGGATCTGAGCAGTTCTTC. Its translation is CASTSGRAGSEQFF.

The V call is TRBV19, the J call TRBJ2-7, with TRBD1 identical over 11 bases. V gave up 6 bases and J gave up 1 base; unmatched junction bases: 5. This CDR3 comprises 15 residues. Germline CDR1 and CDR2: LNHDA and SQIVND (reference sequence). The CDR3, as DNA: TGTGCCAGTAGCCCCGGGACAGGGGGTTCCTACGAGCAGTACGTC. As protein: CASSPGTGGSYEQYV.

The CDR3 bases are TGTGCCAGCAGGCAGCCCGGGAGCTCTGGAAACACCATATATTTT. Residues: CASRQPGSSGNTIYF. The rearrangement uses TRBV7-2 and TRBJ1-3; D remains unclear. Germline lookup yields CDR1 SGHTA and CDR2 FQGNSA. Trimming stripped 6 bases from V and 0 bases from J, with 12 bases between. The CDR3 consists of 15 residues.

V is TRBV5-1 and J is TRBJ1-2; possibly TRBD1 for D (5 bases). Germline V lookup: CDR1 SGHRS, CDR2 YFSETQ. The CDR3 consists of 13 residues. V was shortened by 5 bases and J by 8 bases, with 16 bases between the two germline ends. The CDR3 DNA follows: TGCGCCAGCAGGACAGACCTACTTTTGGGCTACACCTTC. Translating gives CASRTDLLLGYTF.

This clone came up once. This sequence joins TRBV2 and TRBJ2-2; 9 bases line up with TRBD1. The CDR3 loop spans 15 amino acids. Looked up from germline, CDR1 is SNHLY and CDR2 is FYNNEI. V trimming: 8 bases; J trimming: 7 bases; junction bases outside the gene matches: 11. CDR3 DNA: TGTGCCAGCGGAGGGGACAGGGCCTTTGGCGGGGAGCTGTTTTTT. It encodes CASGGDRAFGGELFF.

The chain is built from TRBV4-1 and TRBJ1-1; 8 bases agree with TRBD1. Per germline, CDR1 MGHRA and CDR2 YSYEKL. V lost 2 bases to trimming and J lost 4 bases; unmatched junction nucleotides: 3. The CDR3 contains 14 residues. The CDR3 region is CASSQRQGPTEAFF. CDR3 coding DNA: TGCGCCAGCAGCCAACGACAGGGGCCCACTGAAGCTTTCTTT.

The rearrangement uses TRBV27 and TRBJ2-1; D is ambiguous. This CDR3 is 14 amino acids long. Trimming pared 5 bases from V and 0 bases from J, leaving 8 bases between. In germline, CDR1 is MNHEY, CDR2 SMNVEV (reference sequence). CDR3 coding DNA: TGTGCCAGCAGTCGGCTAGGCTCCTACAATGAGCAGTTCTTC. Encoded protein: CASSRLGSYNEQFF.